This TCR beta chain is from a study of blood T cell repertoires in COVID-19. The overall study: T cells, B-cell-depleted T cells, or PBMCs supplied cDNA or gDNA.

Adults between roughly 18 and 89 years of age took part from under 25 US areas. Cohorts were based on clinical histories the participants reported. CDR3 length equals 15 residues. Germline CDR1 is KGHSH and CDR2 is LQKENI. V lost 5 bases and J lost 7; bases outside the gene matches: 12. This clone appeared a single time. In the authors' methods: How many nucleated cells were present was estimated from reference gene primer amplification. Profiling relied on immunoSEQ multiplex PCR, and the TCRdb table lists in-frame clones only, not all of them. The DNA was the basis for D and trimming; V, J and clone size are from that table. The data hold 380,000 or so clones, with approximately 90% observed a single time.

The receptor comes from a woman aged 25 to 39 with acute COVID-19. V gene TRBV18 combines with J gene TRBJ2-7, with 9 bases that match TRBD1. The sequenced sample was PBMCs or T cells enriched from blood (not recorded which). CDR3: CASSTQQGAYMEQYF. The CDR3 nucleotides read TGTGCCAGCTCAACCCAACAGGGGGCTTATATGGAGCAGTACTTC.